This TCR beta chain was retrieved from a study of OX40 agonist ivuxolimab in advanced cancers. About the study: Patients were given ivuxolimab, an antibody that agonizes OX40 (CD134).

There are 14 residues in the CDR3. Germline values: CDR1 PRHDT, CDR2 FYEKMQ (reference sequence). With 5 bases removed from V and 6 bases from J, the gap between germline ends came to 13 bases. Measured with immunoSEQ multiplex PCR; TCRdb has only the in-frame clones, and not every one. The sample carries about 20,000 clones, roughly 85% recorded once. J is TRBJ2-2 and V is TRBV13; D is unresolved. The receptor's source is an adult with an advanced solid tumor such as melanoma, head and neck, liver or kidney cancer. Sequenced material: CD4+ or CD8+ T cells sorted from blood, taken in a trial of the OX40 agonist ivuxolimab. Written as DNA, the CDR3 is TGTGCCAGCAGCCTCTTCCACGAGGCCGGGGAGCTGTTTTTT. It is translated as CASSLFHEAGELFF. Combining the CDR3 with reference TRBV13 and TRBJ2-2 gives the whole variable domain AAGVIQSPRHLIKEKRETATLKCYPIPRHDTVYWYQQGPGQDPQFLISFYEKMQSDKGSIPDRFSAQQFSDYHSELNMSSLELGDSALYFCASSLFHEAGELFFGEGSRLTVL.